One sample yielded the 25 T cell receptor beta chains listed below, sequenced in a study of blood T cell repertoires in COVID-19. Clones were read by immunoSEQ multiplex PCR, and TCRdb kept only the in-frame ones, dropping some. The sample yields hundreds of thousands of clones, around 85% seen once. The sequencing input was PBMCs or T cells enriched from blood (not recorded which). Every receptor here comes from a woman in her 50s with acute COVID-19.

A single count supports this clone. V gene TRBV6-5 combines with J gene TRBJ1-1, with D possibly being TRBD1 (6 bases). The germline CDR1 and CDR2 sequences are MNHEY and SVGAGI. The CDR3 totals 14 residues. The V end was cut by 3 bases, the J end by 5 bases, with 13 bases between. This chain's CDR3 is CASSYSAGVTEAFF. In nucleotides, the CDR3 is TGTGCCAGCAGTTATTCGGCAGGGGTGACTGAAGCTTTCTTT.

Written as DNA, the CDR3 is TGTGCCAGCAGCCCCGGTCGGGGACAGAAAGAGACCCAGTACTTC. It translates to CASSPGRGQKETQYF. The chain recombines TRBV9 with TRBJ2-5, with 7 bases aligning to TRBD1. Trimming removed 4 bases from V and 3 bases from J; junction bases left unmatched: 9. The CDR3 has 15 residues. Germline V gene data show CDR1 as SGDLS and CDR2 as YYNGEE.

This clone appeared once. J is TRBJ1-2 and V is TRBV4-1, with D perhaps TRBD1 (6 bases). Germline CDR1 MGHRA, CDR2 YSYEKL. The CDR3 totals 14 residues. V lost 6 bases and J lost 4, with 15 bases in between. Here the CDR3 reads CASRMIPGAYGYTF. Here the CDR3 DNA reads TGCGCCAGCAGAATGATACCAGGGGCCTATGGCTACACCTTC.

The rearrangement links TRBV6-5 to TRBJ1-5, with a possible D match to TRBD1 (5 bases). Germline V gene data show CDR1 as MNHEY and CDR2 as SVGAGI. The CDR3 spans 15 residues. V dropped 6 bases and J dropped 0 bases, with 12 bases sitting between them. The CDR3 sequence: CASRGREFSNQPQHF. The DNA of the CDR3 is TGTGCCAGCAGGGGCAGGGAATTTAGCAATCAGCCCCAGCATTTT.

The chain has TRBV21-1 and TRBJ1-4. TRBV21-1 is termed a pseudogene. The CDR3 runs 18 residues. For the CDR3, the DNA is TGTGCCAGCAGCAAAGGAATCCGACGGAGCTCTGTAGGAGAAAAACTGTTTTTT. It yields the protein CASSKGIRRSSVGEKLFF.

This chain links TRBV11-1 with TRBJ1-6; 9 bases line up with TRBD1. Trimming took 5 bases from V and 12 from J; bases not matched to a gene: 8. The CDR3 length is 14 residues. Germline values: CDR1 SGHAT, CDR2 FQDESV (reference sequence). In DNA form, the CDR3 reads TGTGCCAGCAGCCCGAACAGGGGGCAGGGACCCCTCCACTTT. This translates into CASSPNRGQGPLHF.

The chain carries TRBV5-1 and TRBJ2-3, with 11 bases lining up with TRBD2. V was clipped by 1 base and J by 7 bases; unmatched bases: 11. Germline V gives CDR1 SGHRS, CDR2 YFSETQ. CDR3 size: 17 residues. In DNA, the CDR3 is TGCGCCAGCAGCTTGTACCTAGCGGGGGGCTCAATGAATACGCAGTATTTT. Translated, it gives CASSLYLAGGSMNTQYF.

The V call is TRBV19, the J call TRBJ1-1; 7 bases fit TRBD1. The CDR3 has 15 residues. CDR1 LNHDA and CDR2 SQIVND come from the germline V gene (reference sequence). V lost 1 base, J lost 6 bases, and 8 bases stayed unmatched. CDR3 protein: CASSIGAQGIAEAFF. For the CDR3, the DNA is TGTGCCAGTAGTATAGGTGCACAGGGGATCGCTGAAGCTTTCTTT.

The chain is built from TRBV7-6 and TRBJ2-7; 8 bases agree with TRBD1. Germline V CDR1 and CDR2: SGHVS, FNYEAQ. The V gene end was trimmed by 5 bases and the J gene end by 1 base; junction bases not matched to a gene: 4. The CDR3 runs 14 residues. CDR3 nucleotides: TGTGCCAGCAGCCTAAGACAGGGGTCCTACGAGCAGTACTTC. It codes for CASSLRQGSYEQYF.

The chain employs TRBV5-4 and TRBJ1-2, with TRBD1 identical over 7 bases. This CDR3 has 16 amino acids. Germline loops: CDR1 SGHNT, CDR2 YYREEE (reference sequence). Trimming took 5 bases from V and 8 from J; bases not matched to a gene: 18. In nucleotides, the CDR3 is TGTGCCAGCAGATATCATAGGGACAGCTCCTTCAGGGGCTACACCTTC. Protein product: CASRYHRDSSFRGYTF.

This sequence joins TRBV5-1 and TRBJ1-1, with 8 bases matching TRBD1. This CDR3 contains 16 residues. Germline CDR1 SGHRS, CDR2 YFSETQ. The junction had 4 bases not matched to a gene; V was cut back by 0 bases and J by 0 bases. CDR3 DNA: TGCGCCAGCAGCTTGGGGACAGGGATCATGAACACTGAAGCTTTCTTT. This translates into CASSLGTGIMNTEAFF. The full variable domain, completed using reference TRBV5-1 and TRBJ1-1, is KAGVTQTPRYLIKTRGQQVTLSCSPISGHRSVSWYQQTPGQGLQFLFEYFSETQRNKGNFPGRFSGRQFSNSRSEMNVSTLELGDSALYLCASSLGTGIMNTEAFFGQGTRLTVV.

This clone showed up just a few times. This chain uses TRBV5-4 with TRBJ1-3, with 8 bases matching TRBD1. The trim removed 4 bases at V and 0 bases at J, leaving 15 bases unmatched. From germline, CDR1 is SGHNT and CDR2 YYREEE (reference sequence). The CDR3 covers 19 residues. The CDR3 coding sequence is TGTGCCAGCAGCAGTCCTCCGGGACAGGCGATACACTCTGGAAACACCATATATTTT. Amino acids: CASSSPPGQAIHSGNTIYF. Variable domain in full (rest from reference TRBV5-4 and TRBJ1-3): ETGVTQSPTHLIKTRGQQVTLRCSSQSGHNTVSWYQQALGQGPQFIFQYYREEENGRGNFPPRFSGLQFPNYSSELNVNALELDDSALYLCASSSPPGQAIHSGNTIYFGEGSWLTVV.

This rearrangement joins TRBV19 to TRBJ1-1; tentative D call: TRBD1 (6 bases). V was trimmed by 9 bases and J by 4 bases, leaving 21 bases between them. CDR1 is LNHDA, CDR2 SQIVND, per germline (reference sequence). The CDR3 spans 15 residues. CDR3 coding DNA: TGTGCCAGCTCAATGATAGTAGGGGGAGCCACTGAAGCTTTCTTT. Protein product: CASSMIVGGATEAFF.

V is TRBV7-2 and J is TRBJ1-6; 9 bases match TRBD1. The germline V gene has CDR1 SGHTA and CDR2 FQGNSA. The length of the CDR3 is 17 residues. V shed 4 bases, J shed 1 base, and the junction held 5 bases outside the gene matches. The CDR3 region is CASSSTGGASYNSPLHF. The CDR3, as DNA: TGTGCCAGCAGCTCCACAGGGGGCGCTTCCTATAATTCACCCCTCCACTTT.

The chain joins TRBV6-6 to TRBJ1-1; 8 bases agree with TRBD1. Germline V gene sequence: CDR1 MNHNY, CDR2 SVGAGI (reference sequence). Unmatched junction bases numbered 18, after V lost 5 bases and J lost 1 base. CDR3 length: 19 residues. The CDR3 here is CASSQDRVSLGGPNTEAFF. CDR3 DNA: TGTGCCAGCAGTCAGGACAGGGTTAGCTTAGGGGGCCCGAACACTGAAGCTTTCTTT.

The V and J genes are TRBV9 and TRBJ1-2, with D possibly TRBD1 on 5 matching bases. The length of the CDR3 is 15 residues. V was shortened by 0 bases and J by 4 bases, with 13 bases between the two germline ends. Germline V gene data show CDR1 as SGDLS and CDR2 as YYNGEE. CDR3: CASSVEGLYIYGYTF. CDR3 nucleotide sequence: TGTGCCAGCAGCGTAGAGGGGTTATATATCTATGGCTACACCTTC.

J is TRBJ2-3 and V is TRBV3-1 (or the pseudogene TRBV3-2); 12 nucleotides agree with TRBD2. The length of the CDR3 is 17 residues. Per the germline V gene, CDR1 is LGHDT and CDR2 is YNNKEL (reference sequence). V trimming: 4 bases; J trimming: 9 bases; junction bases outside the gene matches: 14. In nucleotides, the CDR3 is TGTGCCAGCAGCCCTGTAGGACTAGCGGGGTTCCAGCAGACGCAGTATTTT. Amino acids: CASSPVGLAGFQQTQYF.

The chain carries TRBV15 and TRBJ1-1; 8 nucleotides match TRBD1. This CDR3 spans 14 amino acids. Germline CDR1 and CDR2: LNHNV and YYDKDF (reference sequence). J was trimmed by 2 bases and V by 6 bases; bases with no gene match: 5. Here the CDR3 reads CATRVDRGNTEAFF. The CDR3 DNA reads TGTGCCACCAGGGTCGACAGGGGTAACACTGAAGCTTTCTTT.

A note on this clone: Within the sample, other DNA sequences also encode this same CDR3. The chain links TRBV6-5 to TRBJ2-2; D remains unclear. The V gene's germline CDR1 is MNHEY and CDR2 SVGAGI. With 1 base removed from V and 2 bases from J, the gap between germline ends came to 11 bases. The CDR3 is made up of 16 amino acids. The CDR3 protein is CASSYFGTTNTGELFF. Written as DNA, the CDR3 is TGTGCCAGCAGTTACTTCGGCACTACTAACACCGGGGAGCTGTTTTTT.

This clone was picked up one time. The chain has TRBV19 and TRBJ2-2; no firm D call. Germline values: CDR1 LNHDA, CDR2 SQIVND (reference sequence). V lost 0 bases to trimming and J lost 1 base, with 9 bases between them. The CDR3 contains 16 residues. Here the CDR3 reads CASSIDGRLNTGELFF. The CDR3 bases are TGTGCCAGTAGTATAGATGGCAGGTTGAACACCGGGGAGCTGTTTTTT.

This chain connects TRBV2 to TRBJ2-1, with 7 bases fitting TRBD1. V lost 10 bases, J lost 10 bases, and 16 bases stayed unmatched. The germline V gene encodes CDR1 SNHLY and CDR2 FYNNEI. The CDR3 is made up of 14 amino acids. CDR3: CATGTERTGMEQFF. CDR3 bases: TGTGCCACCGGCACCGAGAGGACAGGCATGGAGCAGTTCTTC.

This clone appeared a single time. The chain carries TRBV21-1 and TRBJ1-2. TRBV21-1 is a recognized pseudogene. The CDR3 runs to 14 residues. CDR3 coding DNA: TGTGCCAGCAGCAAAATTCACGGGGTGACTTGCTACACCTTC. Translating gives CASSKIHGVTCYTF.

The chain is built from TRBV10-3 and TRBJ1-1; 7 bases align to TRBD1. CDR3 length equals 15 residues. CDR1 ENHRY and CDR2 SYGVKD come from the germline V gene. With V trimmed by 4 bases and J by 4 bases, 9 bases remained unmatched. In DNA, the CDR3 is TGTGCCATCAGTGCTCTACAGGGGATTGTCACTGAAGCTTTCTTT. This translates into CAISALQGIVTEAFF.

The chain employs TRBV18 and TRBJ2-7; 7 bases are a match to TRBD2. This CDR3 contains 16 residues. V trimming: 3 bases; J trimming: 9 bases; junction bases outside the gene matches: 17. Germline V lookup: CDR1 KGHSH, CDR2 LQKENI. In DNA form, the CDR3 reads TGTGCCAGCTCACCCGGTATGATGGCGGGGGATACAGGGCAGTACTTC. Translation: CASSPGMMAGDTGQYF.

The rearrangement links TRBV7-6 to TRBJ2-3; D unclear. The CDR3 runs to 13 residues. The V end lost 0 bases, the J end lost 4 bases, and 5 bases lay between the germline ends. Germline values: CDR1 SGHVS, CDR2 FNYEAQ. This CDR3 reads CASSLANSDTQYF. The CDR3 nucleotides read TGTGCCAGCAGCTTAGCGAACTCAGATACGCAGTATTTT.